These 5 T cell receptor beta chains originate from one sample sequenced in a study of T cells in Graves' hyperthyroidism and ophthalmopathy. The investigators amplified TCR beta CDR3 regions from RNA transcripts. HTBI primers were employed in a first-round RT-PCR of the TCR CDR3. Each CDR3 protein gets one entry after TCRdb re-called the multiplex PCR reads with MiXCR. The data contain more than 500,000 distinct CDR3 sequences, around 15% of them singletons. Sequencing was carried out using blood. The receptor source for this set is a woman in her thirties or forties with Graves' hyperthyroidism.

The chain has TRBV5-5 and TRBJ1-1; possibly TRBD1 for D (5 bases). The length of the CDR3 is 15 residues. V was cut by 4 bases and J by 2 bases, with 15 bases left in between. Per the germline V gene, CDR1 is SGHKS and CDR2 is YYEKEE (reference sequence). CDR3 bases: TGTGCCAGCAGCCCGGGCGGGGGATTCAACACTGAAGCTTTCTTT. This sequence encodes CASSPGGGFNTEAFF.

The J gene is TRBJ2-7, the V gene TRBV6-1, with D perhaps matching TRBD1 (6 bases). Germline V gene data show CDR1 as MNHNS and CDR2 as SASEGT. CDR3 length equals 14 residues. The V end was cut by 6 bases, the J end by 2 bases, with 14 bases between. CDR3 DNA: TGTGCCAGCAGAAACACAGGGATAACCTACGAGCAGTACTTC. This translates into CASRNTGITYEQYF.

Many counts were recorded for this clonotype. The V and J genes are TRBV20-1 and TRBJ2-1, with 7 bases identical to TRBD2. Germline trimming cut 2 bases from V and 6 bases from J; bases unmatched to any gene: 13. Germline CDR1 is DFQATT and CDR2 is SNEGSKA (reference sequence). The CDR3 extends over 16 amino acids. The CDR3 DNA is TGCAGTGCTAGACCTCTAGGCTCAGCGGGACGCAATGAGCAGTTCTTC. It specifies CSARPLGSAGRNEQFF.

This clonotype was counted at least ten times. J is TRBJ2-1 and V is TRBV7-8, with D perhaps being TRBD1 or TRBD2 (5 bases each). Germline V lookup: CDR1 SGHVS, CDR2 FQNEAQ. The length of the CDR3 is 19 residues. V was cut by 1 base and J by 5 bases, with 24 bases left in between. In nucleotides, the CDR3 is TGTGCCAGCAGCTTAGAGTTGGGGCGGTTGGGGGAGCCCGACAATGAGCAGTTCTTC. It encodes CASSLELGRLGEPDNEQFF.

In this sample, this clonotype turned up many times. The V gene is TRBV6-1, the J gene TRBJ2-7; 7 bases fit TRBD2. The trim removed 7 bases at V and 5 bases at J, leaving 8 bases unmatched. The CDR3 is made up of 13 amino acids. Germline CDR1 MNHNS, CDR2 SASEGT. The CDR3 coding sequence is TGTGCCAGCATCCTGGCTAGCGGAAACGAGCAGTACTTC. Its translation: CASILASGNEQYF.